These 18 T cell receptor beta chains came from one sample sequenced in a study of cytomegalovirus exposure and HLA in healthy donors. 60 Vbeta and 13 Jbeta primers were used in PCR. The data were produced by immunoSEQ multiplex PCR, yet TCRdb's version contains in-frame clones alone and is incomplete. Its table lists 100,000 to 150,000 clones. The specimen was PBMCs. The receptor source for this set is a man aged 18 to 35 in good health and CMV-seronegative.

The chain employs TRBV30 and TRBJ1-6; no firm D call. This CDR3 is 13 amino acids long. Germline CDR1 and CDR2: GTSNPN and SVGIG (reference sequence). V was shortened by 5 bases and J by 0 bases, with 5 bases between the two germline ends. In DNA, the CDR3 is TGTGCCTGGGGCCTCTCCTATAATTCACCCCTCCACTTT. This encodes CAWGLSYNSPLHF.

In DNA, the CDR3 is TGTGCCTGGAGTCCCCCAGGGGGCATCAATCAGCCCCAGCATTTT. It yields the protein CAWSPPGGINQPQHF. This chain connects TRBV30 to TRBJ1-5; 8 nucleotides agree with TRBD1. Per the germline V gene, CDR1 is GTSNPN and CDR2 is SVGIG (reference sequence). V dropped 2 bases and J dropped 3; count of bases not matched to a gene: 6. This CDR3 spans 15 amino acids.

The gene calls are TRBV5-8 and TRBJ2-7; D ambiguous. V shed 5 bases and J shed 3 bases, with 9 bases lying between them. This CDR3 is built from 12 residues. Germline CDR1 and CDR2: SGHTS and YDEGEE. CDR3 region: CASSSIIYEQYF. CDR3 coding DNA: TGTGCCAGCAGTTCTATAATCTACGAGCAGTACTTC.

The chain carries TRBV9 and TRBJ2-7, with 7 bases fitting TRBD1. Trimming at V came to 4 bases and at J to 3 bases, leaving 7 bases not matched to a gene. The CDR3 runs to 14 residues. Per the germline V gene, CDR1 is SGDLS and CDR2 is YYNGEE. The CDR3 DNA reads TGTGCCAGCAGCTCGGGACAGTCACACTACGAGCAGTACTTC. As protein: CASSSGQSHYEQYF.

The chain uses TRBV9 and TRBJ1-4, with a tentative D call TRBD1 (5 bases). V was clipped by 0 bases and J by 4 bases, with 10 bases between them. CDR1 SGDLS and CDR2 YYNGEE come from the germline V gene. The CDR3 has 15 residues. CDR3 loop: CASSVVPGNNEKLFF. The CDR3 coding sequence is TGTGCCAGCAGCGTAGTGCCAGGGAATAATGAAAAACTGTTTTTT.

This sequence joins TRBV9 and TRBJ2-7; TRBD1 matches 11 bases. J lost 5 bases, V lost 0 bases, and 4 bases had no gene match. The CDR3 is 15 residues long. Looked up from germline, CDR1 is SGDLS and CDR2 is YYNGEE. The CDR3: CASSVEGQGGHEQYF. CDR3 nucleotides: TGTGCCAGCAGCGTAGAGGGACAGGGGGGACACGAGCAGTACTTC.

V gene TRBV11-2 combines with J gene TRBJ2-1, with TRBD2 identical over 7 bases. The CDR3 is 17 residues long. The germline V gene encodes CDR1 SGHAT and CDR2 FQNNGV. Losses at the gene ends were 5 bases for V and 6 bases for J; bases not matched to a gene: 16. The CDR3 spells CASSASLGPAGPNEQFF. Here the CDR3 DNA reads TGTGCCAGCAGCGCATCCTTAGGCCCAGCGGGGCCCAATGAGCAGTTCTTC. Drawing the rest from reference TRBV11-2 and TRBJ2-1, the complete variable domain is EAGVAQSPRYKIIEKRQSVAFWCNPISGHATLYWYQQILGQGPKLLIQFQNNGVVDDSQLPKDRFSAERLKGVDSTLKIQPAKLEDSAVYLCASSASLGPAGPNEQFFGPGTRLTVL.

The J gene is TRBJ2-7, the V gene TRBV7-2; 9 nucleotides match TRBD2. The CDR3 contains 13 residues. V was clipped by 5 bases and J by 9 bases; unmatched bases: 8. From germline, CDR1 is SGHTA and CDR2 FQGNSA. The CDR3 protein is CASSAGLAAGQYF. The CDR3 DNA reads TGTGCCAGCAGCGCGGGACTAGCAGCGGGGCAGTACTTC.

V is TRBV19 and J is TRBJ1-1; 8 nucleotides match TRBD1. In germline, CDR1 is LNHDA, CDR2 SQIVND (reference sequence). The CDR3 totals 13 residues. Trimming removed 4 bases from V and 5 bases from J; junction bases left unmatched: 3. The chain's CDR3 is CASSRTGRTEAFF. CDR3 DNA sequence: TGTGCCAGTAGTAGGACAGGGAGGACTGAAGCTTTCTTT.

The V gene is TRBV7-2, the J gene TRBJ2-1; TRBD2 is a possible D gene (6 bases). V was trimmed by 4 bases and J by 5 bases, leaving 12 bases between them. CDR1 is SGHTA and CDR2 is FQGNSA in the germline V gene. The CDR3 totals 14 residues. CDR3: CASSSPGLHNEQFF. CDR3 sequence (DNA): TGTGCCAGCAGCTCCCCGGGACTTCACAATGAGCAGTTCTTC.

The CDR3 reads CASSPLGGQPQHF. The CDR3 DNA sequence: TGTGCCAGCAGCCCCTTGGGAGGTCAGCCCCAGCATTTT. The genes are TRBV7-9 and TRBJ1-5; D gene uncertain. Trimming took 5 bases from V and 6 from J, leaving 11 bases between them. The CDR3 sequence is 13 residues long. Germline V gives CDR1 SEHNR, CDR2 FQNEAQ (reference sequence).

About this clone: One junction end disagrees with the germline gene, perhaps due to a read error. The chain links TRBV13 to TRBJ2-2, with 9 bases aligning to TRBD2. Germline V gene data show CDR1 as PRHDT and CDR2 as FYEKMQ (reference sequence). The CDR3 consists of 16 residues. The CDR3 here is CASSLLAGTNTGGLFF. CDR3 in DNA: TGTGCCAGCAGCTTACTAGCGGGGACGAACACCGGGGGGCTGTTTTTT. Looking up the rest from reference TRBV13 and TRBJ2-2 gives the full variable domain: AAGVIQSPRHLIKEKRETATLKCYPIPRHDTVYWYQQGPGQDPQFLISFYEKMQSDKGSIPDRFSAQQFSDYHSELNMSSLELGDSALYFCASSLLAGTNTGGLFFGEGSRLTVL.

V gene TRBV29-1 combines with J gene TRBJ1-1; D gene unclear. The CDR3 extends over 11 amino acids. V lost 4 bases and J 7 bases, leaving 10 bases between the germline ends. The germline gives CDR1 SQVTM, CDR2 ANQGSEA. CDR3 nucleotides: TGCAGCGTTGTACCCGGGAGTGAAGCTTTCTTT. This gives the protein CSVVPGSEAFF.

In DNA, the CDR3 is TGTGCCAGCAGTGATAGGAGGGCCGGGGAGCTGTTTTTT. Translation: CASSDRRAGELFF. The genes are TRBV6-1 and TRBJ2-2; perhaps TRBD2 as D (6 bases). This CDR3 is 13 amino acids long. V shed 3 bases and J shed 6 bases, with 8 bases lying between them. In germline, CDR1 is MNHNS, CDR2 SASEGT.

The chain employs TRBV30 and TRBJ1-4, with 7 positions matching TRBD1. The germline CDR1 and CDR2 sequences are GTSNPN and SVGIG (reference sequence). J gave up 7 bases and V 4 bases, and 6 bases lay outside the gene matches. The CDR3 contains 13 residues. The CDR3: CAWTQGGGEKLFF. The CDR3 DNA reads as TGTGCCTGGACGCAGGGGGGAGGTGAAAAACTGTTTTTT. The variable domain in full, completed from reference TRBV30 and TRBJ1-4, reads SQTIHQWPATLVQPVGSPLSLECTVEGTSNPNLYWYRQAAGRGLQLLFYSVGIGQISSEVPQNLSASRPQDRQFILSSKKLLLSDSGFYLCAWTQGGGEKLFFGSGTQLSVL.

This chain connects TRBV7-9 to TRBJ1-2; D possibly corresponds to TRBD1 (5 bases). The germline CDR1 and CDR2 sequences are SEHNR and FQNEAQ (reference sequence). The CDR3 totals 14 residues. Trimming cost V 1 base and J 6 bases, with 12 bases left between them. The CDR3 region has the DNA TGTGCCAGCAGCTTAGTGTCGGCAGGGCATGGCTACACCTTC. It specifies CASSLVSAGHGYTF.

The chain carries TRBV29-1 and TRBJ1-5, with 10 nucleotides matching TRBD1. V lost 4 bases and J lost 6; bases outside the gene matches: 3. Germline values: CDR1 SQVTM, CDR2 ANQGSEA. The CDR3 loop spans 13 amino acids. Here the CDR3 reads CSVGTGGSQPQHF. For the CDR3, the DNA is TGCAGCGTTGGGACAGGGGGAAGTCAGCCCCAGCATTTT. Supplemented by reference TRBV29-1 and TRBJ1-5, the full variable domain reads SAVISQKPSRDICQRGTSLTIQCQVDSQVTMMFWYRQQPGQSLTLIATANQGSEATYESGFVIDKFPISRPNLTFSTLTVSNMSPEDSSIYLCSVGTGGSQPQHFGDGTRLSIL.

The chain couples TRBV6-1 to TRBJ2-2; 7 positions match TRBD2. The trim removed 0 bases at V and 6 bases at J, leaving 7 bases unmatched. In germline, CDR1 is MNHNS, CDR2 SASEGT. There are 16 residues in the CDR3. DNA of the CDR3: TGTGCCAGCAGTGAAGCGAGCGGGATGGGGGCCGGGGAGCTGTTTTTT. This encodes CASSEASGMGAGELFF.